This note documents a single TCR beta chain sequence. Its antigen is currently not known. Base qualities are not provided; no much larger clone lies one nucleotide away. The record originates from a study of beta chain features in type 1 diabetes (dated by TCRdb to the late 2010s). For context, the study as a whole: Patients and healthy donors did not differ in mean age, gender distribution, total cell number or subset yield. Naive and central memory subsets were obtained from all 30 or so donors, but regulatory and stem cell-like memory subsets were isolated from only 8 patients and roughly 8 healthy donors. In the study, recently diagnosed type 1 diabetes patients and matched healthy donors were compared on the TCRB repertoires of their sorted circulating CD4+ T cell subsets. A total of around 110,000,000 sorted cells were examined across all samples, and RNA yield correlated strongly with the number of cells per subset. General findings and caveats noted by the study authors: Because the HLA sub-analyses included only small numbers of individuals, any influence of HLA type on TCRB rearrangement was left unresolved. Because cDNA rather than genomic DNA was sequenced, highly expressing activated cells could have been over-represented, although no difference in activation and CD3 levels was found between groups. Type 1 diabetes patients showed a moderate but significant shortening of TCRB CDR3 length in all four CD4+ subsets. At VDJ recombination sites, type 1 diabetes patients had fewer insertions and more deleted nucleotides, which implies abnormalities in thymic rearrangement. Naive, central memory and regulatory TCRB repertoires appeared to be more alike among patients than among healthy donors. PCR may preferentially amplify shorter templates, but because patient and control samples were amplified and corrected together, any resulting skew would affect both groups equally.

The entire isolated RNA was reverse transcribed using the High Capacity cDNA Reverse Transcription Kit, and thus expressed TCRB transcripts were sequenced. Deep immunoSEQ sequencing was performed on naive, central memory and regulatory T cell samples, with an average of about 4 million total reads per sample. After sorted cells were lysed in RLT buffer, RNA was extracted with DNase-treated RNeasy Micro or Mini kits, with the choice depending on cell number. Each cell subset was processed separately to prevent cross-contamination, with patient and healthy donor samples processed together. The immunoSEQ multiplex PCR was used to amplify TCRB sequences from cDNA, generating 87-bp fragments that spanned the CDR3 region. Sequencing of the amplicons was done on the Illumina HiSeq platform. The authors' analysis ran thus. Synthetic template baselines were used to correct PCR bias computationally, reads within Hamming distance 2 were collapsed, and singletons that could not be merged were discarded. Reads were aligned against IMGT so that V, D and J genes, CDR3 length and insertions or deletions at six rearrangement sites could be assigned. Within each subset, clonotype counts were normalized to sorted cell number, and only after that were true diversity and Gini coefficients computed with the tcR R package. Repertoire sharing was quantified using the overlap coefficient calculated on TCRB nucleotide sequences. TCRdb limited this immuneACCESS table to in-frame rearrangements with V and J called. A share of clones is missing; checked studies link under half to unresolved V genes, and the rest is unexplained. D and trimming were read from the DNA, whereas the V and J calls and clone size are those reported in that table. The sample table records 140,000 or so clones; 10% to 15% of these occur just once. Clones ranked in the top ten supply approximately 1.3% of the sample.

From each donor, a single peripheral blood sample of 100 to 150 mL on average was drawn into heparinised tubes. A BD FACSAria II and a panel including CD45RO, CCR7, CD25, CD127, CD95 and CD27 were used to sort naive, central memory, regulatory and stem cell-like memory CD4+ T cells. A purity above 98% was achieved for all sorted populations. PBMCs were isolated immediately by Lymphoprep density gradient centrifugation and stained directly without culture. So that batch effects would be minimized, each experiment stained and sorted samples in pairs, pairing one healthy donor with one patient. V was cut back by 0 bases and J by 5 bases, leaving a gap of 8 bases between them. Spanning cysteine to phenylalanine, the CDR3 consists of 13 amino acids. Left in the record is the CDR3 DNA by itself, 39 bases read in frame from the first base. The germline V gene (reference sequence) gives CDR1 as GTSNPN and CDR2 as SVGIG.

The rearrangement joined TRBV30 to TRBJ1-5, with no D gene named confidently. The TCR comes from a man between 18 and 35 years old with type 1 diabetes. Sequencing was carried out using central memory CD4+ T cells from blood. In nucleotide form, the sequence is TGTGCCTGGAGTGTAACTGGTGATCAGCCCCAGCATTTT. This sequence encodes CAWSVTGDQPQHF.